The 24 T cell receptor beta chains below come from one sample, sequenced in a study of cytomegalovirus exposure and HLA in healthy donors. PCR amplification relied on 60 Vbeta primers (plus 13 Jbeta primers). Assay used: immunoSEQ multiplex PCR; TCRdb lists only in-frame clones, some missing. The sample has around 200,000 clones, around 67% seen once. Material for sequencing was PBMCs. The receptors stem from a woman in her twenties or thirties in good health and CMV-seropositive.

J is TRBJ2-1 and V is TRBV18; 8 bases align to TRBD2. The CDR3 runs 16 residues. Germline loops: CDR1 KGHSH, CDR2 LQKENI. The ends lost 6 bases at V and 5 bases at J; junction bases unmatched: 12. The CDR3 nucleotides read TGTGCCAGCTCTCTGAAGGGACTAGGGCGGCACAATGAGCAGTTCTTC. This codes for CASSLKGLGRHNEQFF.

The chain couples TRBV28 to TRBJ1-4; D gene unclear. The length of the CDR3 is 14 residues. Per the germline V gene, CDR1 is MDHEN and CDR2 is SYDVKM. Trimming shortened V by 5 bases and J by 6 bases, and 13 bases separated the two germline ends. The CDR3 bases are TGTGCCAGCAGTCCGGGGTCCTGGGATGAAAAACTGTTTTTT. It is translated as CASSPGSWDEKLFF.

The chain couples TRBV2 to TRBJ1-3, with D unresolved. The CDR3 sequence is 16 residues long. The germline V gene has CDR1 SNHLY and CDR2 FYNNEI. The V end lost 0 bases, the J end lost 0 bases, and 9 bases lay between the germline ends. Here the CDR3 reads CASSEARVSSGNTIYF. CDR3 in DNA: TGTGCCAGCAGTGAAGCGCGCGTTAGCTCTGGAAACACCATATATTTT. Together with reference TRBV2 and TRBJ1-3, the CDR3 gives the full variable domain: EPEVTQTPSHQVTQMGQEVILRCVPISNHLYFYWYRQILGQKVEFLVSFYNNEISEKSEIFDDQFSVERPDGSNFTLKIRSTKLEDSAMYFCASSEARVSSGNTIYFGEGSWLTVV.

The V call is TRBV15, the J call TRBJ2-1, with 9 nucleotides matching TRBD2. Germline loops: CDR1 LNHNV, CDR2 YYDKDF (reference sequence). The CDR3 contains 14 residues. Trimming at V came to 2 bases and at J to 5 bases, leaving 1 base not matched to a gene. DNA of the CDR3: TGTGCCACCAGCAGACTAGCGGGGCACAATGAGCAGTTCTTC. Protein sequence: CATSRLAGHNEQFF.

The chain employs TRBV7-9 and TRBJ2-5, with D tentatively TRBD1 (5 bases). The DNA end is more similar to TRBJ2-7, so the J call may be wrong. The CDR3 is 14 residues long. Per the germline V gene, CDR1 is SEHNR and CDR2 is FQNEAQ (reference sequence). CDR3 sequence (DNA): TGTGCCAGCAGCCCGTTGTTAGGGGTGGCCGAGCAGTACTTC. As protein: CASSPLLGVAEQYF.

As to this clone: A junction boundary mismatches the germline segment, possibly from a read error. The gene calls are TRBV7-9 and TRBJ2-3, with 9 bases fitting TRBD2. The length of the CDR3 is 16 residues. The germline gives CDR1 SEHNR, CDR2 FQNEAQ (reference sequence). CDR3 loop: CSSFGKTSGHTDTQYF. CDR3 DNA sequence: TGTTCCAGCTTCGGGAAGACTAGCGGACACACAGATACGCAGTATTTT.

The V call is TRBV7-9, the J call TRBJ2-1; 10 nucleotides align to TRBD2. Germline V gene sequence: CDR1 SEHNR, CDR2 FQNEAQ (reference sequence). Germline trimming cut 4 bases from V and 4 bases from J; bases unmatched to any gene: 4. The CDR3 loop spans 15 amino acids. The CDR3 loop is CASSSGTSVYNEQFF. DNA of the CDR3: TGTGCCAGCAGCTCGGGGACTAGCGTATACAATGAGCAGTTCTTC.

This clone has just a few counts. The rearrangement joins TRBV5-1 to TRBJ1-2; D ambiguous. V lost 0 bases to trimming and J lost 8 bases, with 11 bases between them. Germline V gives CDR1 SGHRS, CDR2 YFSETQ. The CDR3 is 13 amino acids. As DNA, the CDR3 is TGCGCCAGCAGCTTGGACAGACTAGAGGGCTACACCTTC. Translated: CASSLDRLEGYTF.

CDR3 region: CAISQQPYGYTF. CDR3 sequence (DNA): TGTGCCATCTCACAGCAACCCTATGGCTACACCTTC. The gene calls are TRBV28 and TRBJ1-2, with no clear D. This CDR3 is 12 amino acids long. Germline loops: CDR1 MDHEN, CDR2 SYDVKM. V was shortened by 10 bases and J by 4 bases, with 13 bases between the two germline ends.

The J gene is TRBJ2-7, the V gene TRBV27, with 10 bases that match TRBD2. V lost 1 base and J lost 2; bases outside the gene matches: 14. CDR1 and CDR2 from the germline V gene are MNHEY and SMNVEV (reference sequence). The CDR3 is made up of 19 amino acids. The chain's CDR3 is CASSLWGPLLAGRPYEQYF. The DNA for the CDR3 is TGTGCCAGCAGTTTATGGGGCCCCCTACTAGCGGGACGCCCCTACGAGCAGTACTTC.

The CDR3 sequence is CASSLPLDRETQYF. CDR3 DNA: TGTGCCAGCAGTTTGCCCTTAGACAGGGAGACCCAGTACTTC. The chain employs TRBV25-1 and TRBJ2-5; D is perhaps TRBD1 (6 bases). Looked up from germline, CDR1 is MGHDK and CDR2 is SYGVNS. The ends were cut back, 5 bases at V and 5 bases at J, with 15 bases in the middle. This CDR3 has 14 residues. Variable domain in full (rest from reference TRBV25-1 and TRBJ2-5): EADIYQTPRYLVIGTGKKITLECSQTMGHDKMYWYQQDPGMELHLIHYSYGVNSTEKGDLSSESTVSRIRTEHFPLTLESARPSHTSQYLCASSLPLDRETQYFGPGTRLLVL.

The V gene is TRBV13, the J gene TRBJ1-2; the D is unclear. The length of the CDR3 is 12 residues. The V gene lost 4 bases and the J gene lost 0 bases, with 3 bases spanning the gap. CDR1 PRHDT and CDR2 FYEKMQ come from the germline V gene (reference sequence). CDR3 nucleotides: TGTGCCAGCAGCTCCTCTAACTATGGCTACACCTTC. This sequence encodes CASSSSNYGYTF.

The rearrangement joins TRBV28 to TRBJ2-3; 7 bases map to TRBD1. With V trimmed by 6 bases and J by 0 bases, 15 bases remained unmatched. CDR1 is MDHEN, CDR2 SYDVKM, per germline. CDR3 length: 18 amino acids. In DNA form, the CDR3 reads TGTGCCAGCAGCAAATATCTTTACAGGGGCCTTAGCACAGATACGCAGTATTTT. Translated, it gives CASSKYLYRGLSTDTQYF.

The rearrangement links TRBV19 to TRBJ2-2; 7 bases line up with TRBD2. V was clipped by 3 bases and J by 1 base; unmatched bases: 5. The CDR3 is made up of 16 amino acids. Germline V gene lookup returns CDR1 LNHDA and CDR2 SQIVND (reference sequence). The CDR3 region is CASSIGVAGNTGELFF. Here the CDR3 DNA reads TGTGCCAGTAGTATCGGGGTAGCGGGGAACACCGGGGAGCTGTTTTTT.

The chain recombines TRBV11-2 with TRBJ1-5; D is uncertain. The germline CDR1 and CDR2 sequences are SGHAT and FQNNGV. The ends were cut back, 1 base at V and 6 bases at J, with 7 bases in the middle. This CDR3 has 13 amino acids. The CDR3 is CASSLGLSQPQHF. DNA of the CDR3: TGTGCCAGCAGCTTAGGTCTTAGTCAGCCCCAGCATTTT.

The gene calls are TRBV7-2 and TRBJ2-7; D is undetermined. The CDR3 runs 12 residues. Germline V gene sequence: CDR1 SGHTA, CDR2 FQGNSA. The V end lost 5 bases, the J end lost 2 bases, and 7 bases lay between the germline ends. This chain's CDR3 is CASSPTTYEQYF. The CDR3 region has the DNA TGTGCCAGCAGCCCCACAACCTACGAGCAGTACTTC.

The gene calls are TRBV5-8 and TRBJ2-7; TRBD1 matches at 9 bases. The ends lost 3 bases at V and 3 bases at J; junction bases unmatched: 4. Germline loops: CDR1 SGHTS, CDR2 YDEGEE. This CDR3 has 14 amino acids. Written as DNA, the CDR3 is TGTGCCAGCAGCTCAGAGACAGGGGGCTACGAGCAGTACTTC. Its protein product is CASSSETGGYEQYF.

The chain joins TRBV4-1 to TRBJ2-7; possible D gene TRBD2, 5 bases. V shed 2 bases and J shed 5 bases, with 7 bases lying between them. From germline, CDR1 is MGHRA and CDR2 YSYEKL. This CDR3 spans 12 amino acids. Here the CDR3 DNA reads TGCGCCAGCAGCCAATCGAGGGACGAGCAGTACTTC. Amino acid sequence: CASSQSRDEQYF.

This chain joins TRBV27 and TRBJ2-7, with TRBD1 matching over 9 bases. With V trimmed by 6 bases and J by 7 bases, 10 bases remained unmatched. Germline CDR1 reads MNHEY; CDR2 reads SMNVEV (reference sequence). This CDR3 contains 14 residues. The CDR3 nucleotides are TGTGCCAGCAGAACCGGGACAGGGAACCGAGAGCAGTACTTC. It yields the protein CASRTGTGNREQYF.

With respect to this clone: It is unclear where the CDR3 begins or ends on the DNA, so no DNA is shown, and the CDR3 is as TCRdb lists it. The chain links TRBV11-2 to TRBJ2-7; the table's D call of TRBD1 was not tested on the DNA. The CDR3 region is 17 residues in length, termini included. Germline assignment: CDR1 SGHAT and CDR2 FQNNGV. CDR3 region: CASSSLRFGTASYEQYF.

The chain is built from TRBV27 and TRBJ2-7; 8 bases match TRBD2. The CDR3 loop spans 15 amino acids. From germline, CDR1 is MNHEY and CDR2 SMNVEV (reference sequence). The J segment lost 3 bases and the V segment lost 1 base, leaving 5 bases of the junction unmatched. CDR3 amino acids: CASSLLAGPHYEQYF. The CDR3 bases are TGTGCCAGCAGTTTATTAGCGGGGCCTCACTACGAGCAGTACTTC.

The chain has TRBV2 and TRBJ1-1, with D uncertain. Germline V CDR1 and CDR2: SNHLY, FYNNEI. Trimming removed 6 bases from V and 1 base from J, with 9 bases in between. The CDR3 totals 13 residues. CDR3 DNA sequence: TGTGCCAGCAGCGGAGAGGCGAACACTGAAGCTTTCTTT. It specifies CASSGEANTEAFF. Full variable domain (missing parts from reference TRBV2 and TRBJ1-1): EPEVTQTPSHQVTQMGQEVILRCVPISNHLYFYWYRQILGQKVEFLVSFYNNEISEKSEIFDDQFSVERPDGSNFTLKIRSTKLEDSAMYFCASSGEANTEAFFGQGTRLTVV.

The rearrangement joins TRBV4-1 to TRBJ2-7; weak D call: TRBD1 (6 bases). The CDR3 has 16 residues. Germline V gives CDR1 MGHRA, CDR2 YSYEKL. The ends were cut back, 4 bases at V and 0 bases at J, with 16 bases in the middle. The CDR3 DNA reads TGCGCCAGCAGCCCAGGGGACGGCAGCTTCTCCTACGAGCAGTACTTC. It yields the protein CASSPGDGSFSYEQYF.

This sequence joins TRBV7-9 and TRBJ2-2; D not resolved. Germline CDR1 SEHNR, CDR2 FQNEAQ (reference sequence). CDR3 length: 13 amino acids. V lost 7 bases and J lost 1, with 7 bases in between. CDR3 bases: TGTGCCAGCAACGCAGGGAACACCGGGGAGCTGTTTTTT. Translation gives CASNAGNTGELFF. The whole variable domain, remainder taken from reference TRBV7-9 and TRBJ2-2, is DTGVSQNPRHKITKRGQNVTFRCDPISEHNRLYWYRQTLGQGPEFLTYFQNEAQLEKSRLLSDRFSAERPKGSFSTLEIQRTEQGDSAMYLCASNAGNTGELFFGEGSRLTVL.